Listed below are T cell receptor beta chains from one sample, sequenced in a study of beta chain features in type 1 diabetes. Here immunoSEQ multiplex PCR was the method, and the copy in TCRdb shows in-frame clones only, minus some. This sample has around 600,000 clones, with roughly 12% found just once. The source material was naive CD4+ T cells from blood. The receptors here all came from a man aged 25-45 years with type 1 diabetes. Each CDR3 is given with its conserved first and last residue. The D gene is left open where the match is weak. The size entry is marked missing in some rows and otherwise reads once, few, many or a size class.

d_call: -; j_call: TRBJ2-7; v_call: TRBV10-3; clone_size: -; cdr3_nt: TGTGCCATCGGCTCGGCCACCTTGGACGAGCAGTACTTC; cdr3_aa: CAIGSATLDEQYF
d_call: -; j_call: TRBJ1-2; v_call: TRBV7-2; clone_size: few; cdr3_nt: TGTGCCAGCAGCCCCCCCCAGAGGGACGGCTACACCTTC; cdr3_aa: CASSPPQRDGYTF
d_call: -; j_call: TRBJ1-6; v_call: TRBV28; clone_size: -; cdr3_nt: TGTGCCAGTAAACATGAGCATAATTCACCCCTCCACTTT; cdr3_aa: CASKHEHNSPLHF
d_call: -; j_call: TRBJ2-7; v_call: TRBV5-6; clone_size: -; cdr3_nt: TGTGCCAGCAGCTTGGTTGGCGGTGGGAGTTACGAGCAGTACTTC; cdr3_aa: CASSLVGGGSYEQYF
d_call: -; j_call: TRBJ1-5; v_call: TRBV19; clone_size: -; cdr3_nt: TGTGCCAGTAGTCCAGCGTATAATCAGCCCCAGCATTTT; cdr3_aa: CASSPAYNQPQHF
d_call: -; j_call: TRBJ2-1; v_call: TRBV6-6; clone_size: -; cdr3_nt: TGTGCCAGCGGAGGCGAATACAATGAGCAGTTCTTC; cdr3_aa: CASGGEYNEQFF
d_call: -; j_call: TRBJ2-1; v_call: TRBV28; clone_size: few; cdr3_nt: TGTGCCAGCAGTTCCGGCAGGGCGGACTGGGGTGAGCAGTTCTTC; cdr3_aa: CASSSGRADWGEQFF
d_call: TRBD1; j_call: TRBJ2-7; v_call: TRBV5-1; clone_size: -; cdr3_nt: TGCGCCAGCAGCGCCCTGGGGGACAGGGGGCTCTACGAGCAGTACTTC; cdr3_aa: CASSALGDRGLYEQYF
d_call: -; j_call: TRBJ2-1; v_call: TRBV4-2; clone_size: many; cdr3_nt: TGTGCCAGCAGCCTTAGGACAGAGAATTACAATGAGCAGTTCTTC; cdr3_aa: CASSLRTENYNEQFF
d_call: -; j_call: TRBJ2-7; v_call: TRBV7-2; clone_size: -; cdr3_nt: TGTGCCAGCAGCTTAATCCACGAGCAGTACTTC; cdr3_aa: CASSLIHEQYF
d_call: -; j_call: TRBJ1-2; v_call: TRBV25-1; clone_size: few; cdr3_nt: TGTGCCAGCAGCCTGCATGGAGCCAATGGCTACACCTTC; cdr3_aa: CASSLHGANGYTF
d_call: TRBD1; j_call: TRBJ1-3; v_call: TRBV5-1; clone_size: few; cdr3_nt: TGCGCCAGCAGCTTGGGGACAGGAGCCTTTTTTTCTGGAAACACCATATATTTT; cdr3_aa: CASSLGTGAFFSGNTIYF
d_call: TRBD1; j_call: TRBJ2-5; v_call: TRBV7-2; clone_size: -; cdr3_nt: TGTGCCAGCAGCACCCCTGGGACAGGGAAAGAGACCCAGTACTTC; cdr3_aa: CASSTPGTGKETQYF
d_call: -; j_call: TRBJ2-1; v_call: TRBV2; clone_size: -; cdr3_nt: TGTGCCAGCAGGGGGGACGAATACAATGAGCAGTTCTTC; cdr3_aa: CASRGDEYNEQFF
d_call: -; j_call: TRBJ2-7; v_call: TRBV20-1; clone_size: -; cdr3_nt: TGCAGTGCTTTAGACTACGAGCAGTACTTC; cdr3_aa: CSALDYEQYF
d_call: -; j_call: TRBJ2-7; v_call: TRBV7-2; clone_size: -; cdr3_nt: TGTGCCAGCAGCTTAGAACTAGTCGGGGGCGAGCAGTACTTC; cdr3_aa: CASSLELVGGEQYF
d_call: -; j_call: TRBJ2-3; v_call: TRBV7-2; clone_size: -; cdr3_nt: TGTGCCAGCAGCTACCCCAGAGGGGCCTCCTCAGATACGCAGTATTTT; cdr3_aa: CASSYPRGASSDTQYF
d_call: TRBD1; j_call: TRBJ1-3; v_call: TRBV7-2; clone_size: few; cdr3_nt: TGTGCCAGCCGGGACAGGGGGGCCCGCTCTGGAAACACCATATATTTT; cdr3_aa: CASRDRGARSGNTIYF
d_call: -; j_call: TRBJ1-6; v_call: TRBV7-2; clone_size: -; cdr3_nt: TGTGCCAGCAGCTTAGAGGTATCACCCCTCCACTTT; cdr3_aa: CASSLEVSPLHF
d_call: -; j_call: TRBJ1-1; v_call: TRBV5-1; clone_size: -; cdr3_nt: TGCGCCAGCAGCCCAGACAGGCCGAACACTGAAGCTTTCTTT; cdr3_aa: CASSPDRPNTEAFF
d_call: TRBD2; j_call: TRBJ2-5; v_call: TRBV7-6; clone_size: few; cdr3_nt: TGTGCCAGCAGCTTAGGAGCGGGGGCCCAAGAGACCCAGTACTTC; cdr3_aa: CASSLGAGAQETQYF
d_call: -; j_call: TRBJ1-2; v_call: TRBV4-2; clone_size: -; cdr3_nt: TGTGCCAGCAGCCAAACTGCAGGGGACTATGGCTACACCTTC; cdr3_aa: CASSQTAGDYGYTF
d_call: -; j_call: TRBJ1-2; v_call: TRBV28; clone_size: -; cdr3_nt: TGTGCGGCAGGCAGGTTGGGTGGCTACACCTTC; cdr3_aa: CAAGRLGGYTF
d_call: -; j_call: TRBJ2-5; v_call: TRBV29-1; clone_size: few; cdr3_nt: TGCAGCGTTGAGGTTGAGACCCAGTACTTC; cdr3_aa: CSVEVETQYF
d_call: TRBD1; j_call: TRBJ1-4; v_call: TRBV29-1; clone_size: few; cdr3_nt: TGCAGCGTTGCGGGGACAGCAACTAATGAAAAACTGTTTTTT; cdr3_aa: CSVAGTATNEKLFF
d_call: TRBD2; j_call: TRBJ2-1; v_call: TRBV5-1; clone_size: few; cdr3_nt: TGCGCCAGCAGCTTGGCGTCGGGACTAGCATGGAATGAGCAGTTCTTC; cdr3_aa: CASSLASGLAWNEQFF
d_call: -; j_call: TRBJ2-1; v_call: TRBV9; clone_size: -; cdr3_nt: TGTGCCAGCAGCGCCCAAACGGGTCTTCTCCCCAGGAATGAGCAGTTCTTC; cdr3_aa: CASSAQTGLLPRNEQFF
d_call: TRBD1; j_call: TRBJ2-7; v_call: TRBV27; clone_size: -; cdr3_nt: TGTGCCAGCAGCTGGCAGGGACAGGATTACGAGCGGTACTTC; cdr3_aa: CASSWQGQDYERYF
d_call: TRBD2; j_call: TRBJ2-1; v_call: TRBV5-1; clone_size: -; cdr3_nt: TGCGCCAGCAGTCGGGGTAGCGGGGGCTCAGGGGTCAATGAGCAGTTCTTC; cdr3_aa: CASSRGSGGSGVNEQFF
d_call: -; j_call: TRBJ2-7; v_call: TRBV4-3; clone_size: few; cdr3_nt: TGCGCCAGCAGCCAAGAGGTGGCAGTAATTCGAGAGCAGTACTTC; cdr3_aa: CASSQEVAVIREQYF
d_call: -; j_call: TRBJ2-2; v_call: TRBV7-7; clone_size: once; cdr3_nt: TGTGCTAGCAGCCCAAGGTTAACCGGGGAGCTGTTTTTT; cdr3_aa: CASSPRLTGELFF
d_call: -; j_call: TRBJ2-6; v_call: TRBV27; clone_size: few; cdr3_nt: TGTGCCAGCGGGAGGCCTAGCTCTGGGGCCAACGTCCTGACTTTC; cdr3_aa: CASGRPSSGANVLTF
d_call: -; j_call: TRBJ1-1; v_call: TRBV11-3; clone_size: -; cdr3_nt: TGTGCCAGCAGCAACTTCCAACTGAACGCTGAAGCTTTCTTT; cdr3_aa: CASSNFQLNAEAFF
d_call: TRBD2; j_call: TRBJ2-5; v_call: TRBV7-9; clone_size: -; cdr3_nt: TGTGCCAGCGAACGGGGGGGCGAGACCCAGTACTTC; cdr3_aa: CASERGGETQYF
d_call: -; j_call: TRBJ2-3; v_call: TRBV29-1; clone_size: -; cdr3_nt: TGCAGCGTTGAACGGGGGGCGGATACGCAGTATTTT; cdr3_aa: CSVERGADTQYF
d_call: -; j_call: TRBJ1-1; v_call: TRBV7-2; clone_size: few; cdr3_nt: TGTGCCAGCAGCTTAGACAGGGTGGCCACTGAAGCTTTCTTT; cdr3_aa: CASSLDRVATEAFF
d_call: TRBD2; j_call: TRBJ2-3; v_call: TRBV5-4; clone_size: -; cdr3_nt: TGTGCCAGCAGAAGCTACTTAGCGGGGGGCACAGATACGCAGTATTTT; cdr3_aa: CASRSYLAGGTDTQYF
d_call: TRBD1; j_call: TRBJ2-7; v_call: TRBV4-2; clone_size: few; cdr3_nt: TGTGCCAGCAGCCAAGGATCTGGCGCGACAGGGGTCTATGAGCAGTACTTC; cdr3_aa: CASSQGSGATGVYEQYF
d_call: TRBD2; j_call: TRBJ2-3; v_call: TRBV15; clone_size: few; cdr3_nt: TGTGCCACCAGCAGAAAAGGGACTAGCGGGGGTGATACGCAGTATTTT; cdr3_aa: CATSRKGTSGGDTQYF
d_call: TRBD2; j_call: TRBJ2-4; v_call: TRBV4-2; clone_size: -; cdr3_nt: TGTGCCACCCGCGGGGAGGGGTCCAAAAACATTCAGTACTTC; cdr3_aa: CATRGEGSKNIQYF
d_call: TRBD1; j_call: TRBJ2-7; v_call: TRBV6-5; clone_size: -; cdr3_nt: TGTGCCAGCAGTTACTCGGGACAGATCTCCTACGAGCAGTACTTC; cdr3_aa: CASSYSGQISYEQYF
d_call: TRBD1; j_call: TRBJ1-2; v_call: TRBV19; clone_size: few; cdr3_nt: TGTGCCAGTACCCTAGACAGGGGATACGGCTACACCTTC; cdr3_aa: CASTLDRGYGYTF
d_call: -; j_call: TRBJ2-7; v_call: TRBV4-2; clone_size: -; cdr3_nt: TGTGCCAGCAGCCAAGATGGGCAAAGCTCCTACGAGCAGTACTTC; cdr3_aa: CASSQDGQSSYEQYF
d_call: -; j_call: TRBJ2-7; v_call: TRBV6-5; clone_size: -; cdr3_nt: TGTGCCAGCAGAAACCCCACCGTTAAGTACGAGCAGTACTTC; cdr3_aa: CASRNPTVKYEQYF